The next 25 T cell receptor beta chains were all read from a single sample in a study of shared clonotypes between healthy human individuals. As defined, naive CD8 cells were CD45RO-negative and positively selected for CCR7, with terminally differentiated effector memory CD45RA+ cells excluded. Sequencing used immunoSEQ multiplex PCR; TCRdb keeps in-frame clones, though not all of them. The data contain 1.5 million to 2.5 million clones, roughly 94% of them seen just once; the ten biggest clones take up approximately 1.2%. Source material: naive CD8+ T cells sorted from blood. The receptor source for this set is a young man in good health.

J is TRBJ2-5 and V is TRBV13; tentative D call: TRBD1 (6 bases). CDR1 is PRHDT and CDR2 is FYEKMQ in the germline V gene (reference sequence). The CDR3 spans 16 residues. V was cut by 2 bases and J by 5 bases, with 18 bases left in between. CDR3 residues: CASSLSGTGLGETQYF. The CDR3 DNA reads TGTGCCAGCAGCTTAAGCGGTACAGGGCTCGGGGAGACCCAGTACTTC.

The genes are TRBV27 and TRBJ2-5; 11 bases line up with TRBD2. Germline V CDR1 and CDR2: MNHEY, SMNVEV (reference sequence). The CDR3 loop spans 15 amino acids. With 6 bases clipped from V and 4 bases from J, the junction kept 7 bases outside the gene matches. The CDR3 DNA is TGTGCCAGCAGCATAGCGGGAGGGCCGAGAGAGACCCAGTACTTC. Translated: CASSIAGGPRETQYF.

This clone was observed once. The V gene is TRBV20-1, the J gene TRBJ2-7, with 7 bases lining up with TRBD2. The CDR3 is 11 residues long. Germline trimming cut 0 bases from V and 12 bases from J; bases unmatched to any gene: 5. Per the germline V gene, CDR1 is DFQATT and CDR2 is SNEGSKA (reference sequence). CDR3 coding DNA: TGCAGTGCTAGAGATAAGGGACTAAGGTACTTC. It translates to CSARDKGLRYF.

Here the CDR3 DNA reads TGTGCCAGCAGTACTTTGGGACTCGGCGGTGATCAGCCCCAGCATTTT. Its protein product is CASSTLGLGGDQPQHF. This rearrangement joins TRBV27 to TRBJ1-5, with D possibly being TRBD1 (5 bases). Trimming stripped 5 bases from V and 5 bases from J, with 19 bases between. The germline V gene has CDR1 MNHEY and CDR2 SMNVEV (reference sequence). There are 16 residues in the CDR3.

V is TRBV6-4 and J is TRBJ2-2; TRBD1 aligns across 7 bases. The CDR3 loop spans 14 amino acids. V trimming: 0 bases; J trimming: 8 bases; junction bases outside the gene matches: 3. Germline V lookup: CDR1 MRHNA, CDR2 SNTAGT. The CDR3 DNA sequence: TGTGCCAGCAGTGACTCGAAGGGGGCTGGGGAGCTGTTTTTT. Translating it yields CASSDSKGAGELFF.

The chain combines TRBV5-1 with TRBJ2-7; 8 positions agree with TRBD1. Losses at the gene ends were 7 bases for V and 6 bases for J; bases not matched to a gene: 6. This CDR3 region has 12 residues. Germline loops: CDR1 SGHRS, CDR2 YFSETQ. CDR3: CASRTGGGEQYF. The CDR3, as DNA: TGCGCCAGCCGTACAGGGGGTGGCGAGCAGTACTTC.

V gene TRBV9 combines with J gene TRBJ2-5, with D unclear. CDR1 and CDR2 (germline): SGDLS, YYNGEE. The CDR3 consists of 13 residues. Trimming left V 2 bases short and J 3 bases short, with 8 bases between. Here the CDR3 reads CASSVVEEETQYF. The DNA of the CDR3 is TGTGCCAGCAGCGTTGTAGAGGAAGAGACCCAGTACTTC.

V and J are TRBV6-1 and TRBJ1-2; D is unresolved. CDR1 and CDR2 (germline): MNHNS, SASEGT. Trimming stripped 1 base from V and 4 bases from J, with 16 bases between. There are 16 residues in the CDR3. CDR3 DNA sequence: TGTGCCAGCAGTGAAGATCAAGGGAGAGGCTCCTATGGCTACACCTTC. Encoded protein: CASSEDQGRGSYGYTF.

Turning to this clone: One end of the junction varies from germline; a read error may be responsible. The sample carries other DNA sequences with the same CDR3. The CDR3 nucleotides are TGTGCTAGCAGCCCCTCCACCAGCTCCTACGAGCAGTACTTC. Encoded protein: CASSPSTSSYEQYF. The V call is TRBV27, the J call TRBJ2-7, with D unclear. Germline CDR1 MNHEY, CDR2 SMNVEV (reference sequence). The CDR3 runs 14 residues.

The chain combines TRBV5-4 with TRBJ2-5; no clear D gene. Germline V gene data show CDR1 as SGHNT and CDR2 as YYREEE (reference sequence). The CDR3 spans 12 residues. Trimming pared 4 bases from V and 6 bases from J, leaving 10 bases between. CDR3 loop: CASSGDAKTQYF. The CDR3 nucleotides are TGTGCCAGCAGCGGGGATGCCAAGACCCAGTACTTC.

This chain links TRBV29-1 with TRBJ2-7, with D maybe TRBD2 (7 bases). Germline CDR1 reads SQVTM; CDR2 reads ANQGSEA. The CDR3 runs 15 residues. V lost 2 bases to trimming and J lost 5 bases, with 19 bases between them. CDR3 DNA sequence: TGCAGCGTTGAAAGGTCTGGGAGGGGGATGAACGAGCAGTACTTC. Its translation is CSVERSGRGMNEQYF.

The V gene is TRBV19, the J gene TRBJ2-7; D is undetermined. The CDR3 loop spans 13 amino acids. The V end lost 5 bases, the J end lost 0 bases, and 8 bases lay between the germline ends. Germline V gene lookup returns CDR1 LNHDA and CDR2 SQIVND (reference sequence). The CDR3: CASSSAVSYEQYF. The CDR3 nucleotides read TGTGCCAGTAGTTCGGCGGTCTCCTACGAGCAGTACTTC.

This rearrangement joins TRBV29-1 to TRBJ1-2; TRBD1 matches at 7 bases. CDR1 is SQVTM, CDR2 ANQGSEA, per germline. This CDR3 has 14 residues. Trimming cost V 7 bases and J 7 bases; bases outside gene matches: 15. CDR3 in amino acids: CSAPTTTGLGGYTF. The CDR3 bases are TGCAGCGCACCCACTACGACAGGGCTCGGTGGCTACACCTTC.

This chain uses TRBV2 with TRBJ2-1; 8 bases are shared with TRBD1. Looked up from germline, CDR1 is SNHLY and CDR2 is FYNNEI. The CDR3 consists of 16 residues. V was pared by 7 bases and J by 0 bases, with 8 bases of the junction left unmatched. The CDR3 DNA reads as TGTGCCAGCAATGTGGACAGGGAAAACTCCTACAATGAGCAGTTCTTC. Translation gives CASNVDRENSYNEQFF.

The chain carries TRBV6-1 and TRBJ2-3; 8 nucleotides agree with TRBD2. V shed 5 bases and J 4 bases; nucleotides not matched to a gene: 8. The germline V gene has CDR1 MNHNS and CDR2 SASEGT. The CDR3 is 15 residues long. The CDR3, as DNA: TGTGCCAGCAGTCGTGTAGTAGCGGGACCAGATACGCAGTATTTT. Its translation: CASSRVVAGPDTQYF.

The chain is built from TRBV5-6 and TRBJ1-1; D not certain. CDR1 is SGHDT, CDR2 YYEEEE, per germline. This CDR3 is 13 amino acids long. V was pared by 7 bases and J by 0 bases, with 10 bases between. The CDR3 region is CASGSVLNTEAFF. The CDR3 DNA is TGTGCCAGCGGCTCGGTTTTGAACACTGAAGCTTTCTTT.

J is TRBJ2-2 and V is TRBV11-2; D remains unclear. The CDR3 extends over 13 amino acids. Germline V gives CDR1 SGHAT, CDR2 FQNNGV. Between the trimmed V and J ends, which lost 3 bases and 6 bases, there was a span of 8 bases. The CDR3 loop is CASSFLLPGELFF. CDR3 coding DNA: TGTGCCAGCAGCTTTTTGCTTCCCGGGGAGCTGTTTTTT.

J is TRBJ1-1 and V is TRBV4-2; no reliable D call. This CDR3 comprises 14 residues. Trimming removed 4 bases at V and 0 bases at J, with 9 bases between. Germline CDR1 is LGHNA and CDR2 is YNFKEQ. In nucleotides, the CDR3 is TGTGCCAGCAGCCCAACAGAGTTGAACACTGAAGCTTTCTTT. As protein: CASSPTELNTEAFF.

The rearrangement uses TRBV5-6 and TRBJ1-2; no clear D. This CDR3 is built from 14 residues. V lost 4 bases to trimming and J lost 7 bases, with 17 bases between them. The germline CDR1 and CDR2 sequences are SGHDT and YYEEEE. CDR3 sequence (DNA): TGTGCCAGCAGCCCTGGTGGCGTCCCACTTGGCTACACCTTC. It is translated as CASSPGGVPLGYTF. Combining the CDR3 with reference TRBV5-6 and TRBJ1-2 gives the whole variable domain DAGVTQSPTHLIKTRGQQVTLRCSPKSGHDTVSWYQQALGQGPQFIFQYYEEEERQRGNFPDRFSGHQFPNYSSELNVNALLLGDSALYLCASSPGGVPLGYTFGSGTRLTVV.

The chain recombines TRBV30 with TRBJ1-4; the D gene is possibly TRBD1 (6 bases). V was clipped by 4 bases and J by 4 bases, with 16 bases between them. CDR1 is GTSNPN, CDR2 SVGIG, per germline (reference sequence). The CDR3 runs 15 residues. Written as DNA, the CDR3 is TGTGCCTGGACCGGAGCCGGGACAAGTAATGAAAAACTGTTTTTT. The encoded protein is CAWTGAGTSNEKLFF.

The chain carries TRBV28 and TRBJ2-7; D is perhaps TRBD1 or TRBD2 (5 bases each). Trimming took off 7 bases at V and 7 bases at J, with 26 bases between the two ends. Germline CDR1 reads MDHEN; CDR2 reads SYDVKM. This CDR3 has 16 residues. The CDR3 here is CASTTARATSRGEQYF. CDR3 nucleotide sequence: TGTGCCAGCACCACTGCCAGGGCCACATCGAGGGGTGAGCAGTACTTC.

The rearrangement links TRBV7-8 to TRBJ2-5, with D possibly matching TRBD2 (5 bases). The ends were cut back, 4 bases at V and 1 base at J, with 16 bases in the middle. Germline CDR1 and CDR2: SGHVS and FQNEAQ. The CDR3 extends over 16 amino acids. This CDR3 is CASSSPASSTQETQYF. CDR3 coding DNA: TGTGCCAGCAGCTCCCCGGCTAGCAGTACCCAAGAGACCCAGTACTTC.

The CDR3 coding sequence is TGTGCCAGCACCCCTGGGGGGGGTTCAGTCTCCTACGAGCAGTACTTC. Translating it yields CASTPGGGSVSYEQYF. The chain is built from TRBV5-8 and TRBJ2-7; 7 bases are shared with TRBD2. Trimming removed 6 bases from V and 0 bases from J; junction bases left unmatched: 12. Germline V gene sequence: CDR1 SGHTS, CDR2 YDEGEE. The CDR3 has 16 residues.

V gene TRBV7-9 combines with J gene TRBJ2-7; no definite D call. Trimming left V 6 bases short and J 5 bases short, with 11 bases between. Germline V CDR1 and CDR2: SEHNR, FQNEAQ (reference sequence). CDR3 length: 12 amino acids. Written as DNA, the CDR3 is TGTGCCAGCAGTAGTGGGTGGCACGAGCAGTACTTC. This translates into CASSSGWHEQYF.

The chain uses TRBV29-1 and TRBJ2-7; perhaps TRBD1 as D (6 bases). The V end was cut by 6 bases, the J end by 7 bases, with 16 bases between. The CDR3 length is 12 residues. In germline, CDR1 is SQVTM, CDR2 ANQGSEA. CDR3 region: CSVYEQGWEQYF. CDR3 DNA sequence: TGCAGCGTGTACGAACAGGGTTGGGAGCAGTACTTC.